The 8 T cell receptor beta chains listed next were all sequenced from one sample in a study of cytomegalovirus exposure and HLA in healthy donors. The data were produced by immunoSEQ multiplex PCR, yet TCRdb's version contains in-frame clones alone and is incomplete. The sample records 150,000 to 200,000 clones, approximately 88% being singletons. Sequenced sample: PBMCs. These receptors were taken from a man under 40 in good health and CMV-seropositive.

The V call is TRBV6-1, the J call TRBJ2-3; TRBD2 is a possible D gene (5 bases). The CDR3 loop spans 15 amino acids. V lost 4 bases, J lost 9 bases, and 20 bases lay in between. Per the germline V gene, CDR1 is MNHNS and CDR2 is SASEGT. Here the CDR3 reads CASSGPGRFMGTQYF. DNA for the CDR3: TGTGCCAGCAGTGGACCGGGGAGATTTATGGGCACGCAGTATTTT.

The chain employs TRBV19 and TRBJ2-2; perhaps TRBD2 as D (6 bases). The CDR3 has 16 residues. Germline V gives CDR1 LNHDA, CDR2 SQIVND (reference sequence). Trimming stripped 2 bases from V and 9 bases from J, with 19 bases between. The CDR3 is CASSIPGGGSSRELFF. The CDR3 DNA sequence: TGTGCCAGTAGTATACCCGGAGGAGGGTCGAGTAGGGAGCTGTTTTTT.

The chain employs TRBV4-3 and TRBJ2-7, with TRBD2 matching over 7 bases. CDR3 length: 17 residues. Losses at the gene ends were 1 base for V and 0 bases for J; bases not matched to a gene: 9. CDR1 is LGHNA and CDR2 is YSLEER in the germline V gene. The CDR3 protein is CASSQGTRGMSSYEQYF. DNA of the CDR3: TGCGCCAGCAGCCAAGGTACGCGGGGGATGAGCTCCTACGAGCAGTACTTC.

J is TRBJ2-2 and V is TRBV7-2; 9 bases are shared with TRBD2. Losses at the gene ends were 6 bases for V and 0 bases for J; bases not matched to a gene: 14. This CDR3 contains 19 residues. In germline, CDR1 is SGHTA, CDR2 FQGNSA. This CDR3 reads CASSAAGPAGGPNTGELFF. The CDR3 region has the DNA TGTGCCAGCAGTGCAGCGGGTCCAGCGGGGGGCCCGAACACCGGGGAGCTGTTTTTT.

CDR3 in DNA: TGTGCTAGTGCGGTCGGGGGGGCAGATACGCAGTATTTT. Its translation: CASAVGGADTQYF. The chain recombines TRBV12-5 with TRBJ2-3, with TRBD2 identical over 8 bases. Unmatched junction bases numbered 4, after V lost 7 bases and J lost 4 bases. Germline CDR1 LGHNT, CDR2 FRNRAP. This CDR3 region has 13 residues. Full variable domain (missing parts from reference TRBV12-5 and TRBJ2-3): DARVTQTPRHKVTEMGQEVTMRCQPILGHNTVFWYRQTMMQGLELLAYFRNRAPLDDSGMPKDRFSAEMPDATLATLKIQPSEPRDSAVYFCASAVGGADTQYFGPGTRLTVL.

The chain carries TRBV14 and TRBJ2-7; D remains ambiguous. CDR3 length: 15 residues. Trimming took 3 bases from V and 0 from J, leaving 12 bases between them. CDR1 and CDR2 (germline): SGHDN, FVKESK. CDR3 sequence reads: CASSQSQASSYEQYF. CDR3 DNA sequence: TGTGCCAGCAGCCAGTCCCAGGCGAGCTCCTACGAGCAGTACTTC. The full variable domain, its missing parts supplied by reference TRBV14 and TRBJ2-7, is EAGVTQFPSHSVIEKGQTVTLRCDPISGHDNLYWYRRVMGKEIKFLLHFVKESKQDESGMPNNRFLAERTGGTYSTLKVQPAELEDSGVYFCASSQSQASSYEQYFGPGTRLTVT.

This clone was counted a single time. The chain carries TRBV6-5 and TRBJ1-5; no reliable D call. The CDR3 is made up of 15 amino acids. V shed 5 bases and J shed 2 bases, with 13 bases lying between them. CDR1 is MNHEY, CDR2 SVGAGI, per germline. The CDR3 region has the DNA TGTGCCAGCAGTCCCAACAGTTGGGGCAATCAGCCCCAGCATTTT. It translates to CASSPNSWGNQPQHF.

The J gene is TRBJ1-1, the V gene TRBV5-4; D is unclear. This CDR3 contains 14 residues. Trimming stripped 4 bases from V and 3 bases from J, with 13 bases between. CDR1 SGHNT and CDR2 YYREEE come from the germline V gene (reference sequence). The CDR3 spells CASSPGFRDTEAFF. In DNA, the CDR3 is TGTGCCAGCAGCCCGGGATTTAGGGACACTGAAGCTTTCTTT. Supplemented by reference TRBV5-4 and TRBJ1-1, the full variable domain reads ETGVTQSPTHLIKTRGQQVTLRCSSQSGHNTVSWYQQALGQGPQFIFQYYREEENGRGNFPPRFSGLQFPNYSSELNVNALELDDSALYLCASSPGFRDTEAFFGQGTRLTVV.